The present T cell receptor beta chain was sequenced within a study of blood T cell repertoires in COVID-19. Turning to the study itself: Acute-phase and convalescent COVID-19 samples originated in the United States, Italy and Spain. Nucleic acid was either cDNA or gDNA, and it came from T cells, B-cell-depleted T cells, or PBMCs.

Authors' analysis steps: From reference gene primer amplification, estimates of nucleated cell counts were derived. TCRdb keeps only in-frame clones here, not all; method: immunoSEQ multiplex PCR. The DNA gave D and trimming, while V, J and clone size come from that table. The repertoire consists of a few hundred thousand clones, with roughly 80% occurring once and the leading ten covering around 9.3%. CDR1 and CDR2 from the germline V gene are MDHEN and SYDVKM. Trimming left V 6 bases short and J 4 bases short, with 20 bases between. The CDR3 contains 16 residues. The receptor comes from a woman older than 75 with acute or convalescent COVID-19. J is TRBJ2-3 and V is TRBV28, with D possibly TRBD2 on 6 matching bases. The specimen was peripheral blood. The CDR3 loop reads CASRPDWGVGPDTQYF. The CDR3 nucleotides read TGTGCCAGCAGGCCGGACTGGGGGGTTGGCCCAGATACGCAGTATTTT.